The rows below give T cell receptor beta chains drawn from one sample of a study of cytomegalovirus exposure and HLA in healthy donors. Sequencing was performed with immunoSEQ multiplex PCR; in TCRdb, only in-frame clones are kept and a portion is missing. The sample includes tens of thousands of clones, about 87% seen only once; the top ten take 3% to 4%. The sequencing sample was made of PBMCs. These TCRs come from a woman under 30 in good health and CMV-seropositive. Both conserved end residues are part of each CDR3. Fields, in order: V gene, J gene, D gene, clone size, CDR3 DNA, CDR3 protein. D genes are given only for firm matches. Where a row states a size, it is once, few, many or the class of an expanded clone; other rows omit it.

TRBV7-2	TRBJ1-5	NA	NA	TGTGCCAGCAGCTTAGACGAGAGGAATCAGCCCCAGCATTTT	CASSLDERNQPQHF
TRBV19	TRBJ2-5	NA	once	TGTGCCAGTAGTATAGGAGCTTCAGAGACCCAGTACTTC	CASSIGASETQYF
TRBV19	TRBJ2-7	NA	once	TGTGCCAGTAAACTTACGTTATACTCCTACGAGCAGTACTTC	CASKLTLYSYEQYF
TRBV2	TRBJ2-3	TRBD1	NA	TGTGCCAGCAGTCTCGGACAGGGGCATACGCAGTATTTT	CASSLGQGHTQYF
TRBV6-1	TRBJ2-1	TRBD1	NA	TGTGCCAGCAGTCCCATCCGACAGGGCGAGCAGTTCTTC	CASSPIRQGEQFF
TRBV4-2	TRBJ2-3	TRBD1	once	TGTGCCAGCAGCCAAGAGGGGGGGACAGGGTCAGATACGCAGTATTTT	CASSQEGGTGSDTQYF
TRBV4-1	TRBJ1-5	NA	NA	TGCGCCAGCAGCCCAGGAATAGGGGCGCGCCAGCCCCAGCATTTT	CASSPGIGARQPQHF
TRBV11-1	TRBJ2-1	TRBD2	NA	TGTGCCAGCAGCCCAAGGCGGCGGGGGGCCTACAATGAGCAGTTCTTC	CASSPRRRGAYNEQFF
TRBV5-1	TRBJ2-2	TRBD1	NA	TGCGCCAGCAGCTTTAGTCCAGGGGGCACCGGGGAGCTGTTTTTT	CASSFSPGGTGELFF
TRBV11-2	TRBJ1-1	NA	NA	TGTGCCAGCAGCTTAGAGGGGCAGGGTGGGAAAGCTTTCTTT	CASSLEGQGGKAFF
TRBV2	TRBJ2-5	NA	NA	TGTGCCAGCATTACGGGGCTACGGGGAGGTGAGACCCAGTACTTC	CASITGLRGGETQYF
TRBV5-1	TRBJ1-1	NA	NA	TGCGCCAGCAGCTTGATGTCAGGGCATATGAACACTGAAGCTTTCTTT	CASSLMSGHMNTEAFF